A single sample is the source of the 32 T cell receptor beta chains below, sequenced in a study of shared clonotypes between healthy human individuals. Here immunoSEQ multiplex PCR was the method, and the copy in TCRdb shows in-frame clones only, minus some. The sample includes about 340,000 clones, more than 60% seen only once; the top ten take 8.5% to 12%. The material sequenced was memory CD4+ T cells sorted from blood. The subset denotes: CD45RA-negative fraction. The receptor source for this set is a man younger than 40 in good health.

The V call is TRBV7-2, the J call TRBJ1-2, with TRBD1 as a possible D gene (6 bases). V lost 1 base to trimming and J lost 3 bases, with 12 bases between them. Germline V gene data show CDR1 as SGHTA and CDR2 as FQGNSA. This CDR3 spans 15 amino acids. CDR3 in DNA: TGTGCCAGCAGCTTAGTGGTAGGGGGAGACTATGGCTACACCTTC. The encoded protein is CASSLVVGGDYGYTF.

This clone is a singleton in its sample. The V and J genes are TRBV20-1 and TRBJ1-2; D call uncertain. V shed 5 bases and J shed 2 bases, with 6 bases lying between them. This CDR3 has 11 amino acids. Germline V gene data show CDR1 as DFQATT and CDR2 as SNEGSKA (reference sequence). CDR3 amino acids: CSAPDNYGYTF. In DNA form, the CDR3 reads TGCAGTGCTCCCGACAACTATGGCTACACCTTC.

This chain links TRBV28 with TRBJ2-7; no clear D gene. The CDR3 is made up of 11 amino acids. V was cut by 4 bases and J by 6 bases, with 7 bases left in between. Germline V gene sequence: CDR1 MDHEN, CDR2 SYDVKM. The CDR3: CASSSPIEQYF. CDR3 nucleotide sequence: TGTGCCAGCAGTTCCCCCATCGAGCAGTACTTC.

CDR3 residues: CASTRDTGNEKLFF. CDR3 in DNA: TGCGCCAGCACGAGAGACACGGGTAATGAAAAACTGTTTTTT. V and J are TRBV5-1 and TRBJ1-4, with D unclear. Trimming took off 6 bases at V and 4 bases at J, with 13 bases between the two ends. The CDR3 covers 14 residues. Germline-derived CDR1 and CDR2 are SGHRS and YFSETQ.

This chain joins TRBV10-2 and TRBJ2-1; 13 bases align to TRBD2. This CDR3 spans 15 amino acids. Germline V CDR1 and CDR2: WSHSY, SAAADI. V gave up 8 bases and J gave up 12 bases; unmatched junction bases: 13. The CDR3 is CASGSRTSGSWLQFF. The CDR3 nucleotides are TGCGCCAGCGGCTCACGGACTAGCGGGAGTTGGTTGCAGTTCTTC.

V usage is TRBV6-1 and J usage is TRBJ1-4, with no clear D. With 8 bases removed from V and 0 bases from J, the gap between germline ends came to 10 bases. Germline CDR1 MNHNS, CDR2 SASEGT. This CDR3 spans 14 amino acids. The CDR3 DNA reads TGTGCCAGCCAGGCCGGCCCAACTAATGAAAAACTGTTTTTT. Translated: CASQAGPTNEKLFF.

The chain carries TRBV28 and TRBJ2-7; 7 nucleotides match TRBD2. Germline trimming cut 2 bases from V and 0 bases from J; bases unmatched to any gene: 4. Per germline, CDR1 MDHEN and CDR2 SYDVKM. The CDR3 is made up of 15 amino acids. The DNA of the CDR3 is TGTGCCAGCAGTTTAGGCGGGAGTCCCTCCTACGAGCAGTACTTC. This gives the protein CASSLGGSPSYEQYF.

The chain recombines TRBV2 with TRBJ2-7, with 10 bases that match TRBD1. The length of the CDR3 is 15 residues. Trimming at V came to 6 bases and at J to 7 bases, leaving 12 bases not matched to a gene. CDR1 and CDR2 (germline): SNHLY, FYNNEI. In DNA form, the CDR3 reads TGTGCCAGCAGGCCACCCCGGGACAGGGGCCCGGAGCAGTACTTC. It yields the protein CASRPPRDRGPEQYF.

The V and J genes are TRBV7-9 and TRBJ1-3, with D hard to call. CDR3 length: 16 residues. Germline assignment: CDR1 SEHNR and CDR2 FQNEAQ (reference sequence). V lost 2 bases to trimming and J lost 0 bases, with 11 bases between them. CDR3: CASSLRDWGSGNTIYF. CDR3 bases: TGTGCCAGCAGCTTAAGGGATTGGGGCTCTGGAAACACCATATATTTT.

The rearrangement uses TRBV10-3 and TRBJ2-3; maybe TRBD2 (5 bases). Looked up from germline, CDR1 is ENHRY and CDR2 is SYGVKD. The CDR3 runs 14 residues. V was clipped by 4 bases and J by 2 bases, with 10 bases between them. The CDR3 DNA is TGTGCCATCAGTGGAGGGTCGTACACAGATACGCAGTATTTT. Amino acid sequence: CAISGGSYTDTQYF.

This clone has just a few counts. The chain employs TRBV27 and TRBJ2-7; 9 positions match TRBD1. The CDR3 is 14 residues long. Germline CDR1 MNHEY, CDR2 SMNVEV (reference sequence). V trimming: 6 bases; J trimming: 4 bases; junction bases outside the gene matches: 7. CDR3 nucleotide sequence: TGTGCCAGCAGCTCCGGGACAGGGAAATACGAGCAGTACTTC. Its translation: CASSSGTGKYEQYF.

This chain connects TRBV20-1 to TRBJ2-7; D gene ambiguous. The CDR3 is 11 residues long. In germline, CDR1 is DFQATT, CDR2 SNEGSKA (reference sequence). The V end lost 3 bases, the J end lost 5 bases, and 8 bases lay between the germline ends. Here the CDR3 reads CSASSRDEQYF. Written as DNA, the CDR3 is TGCAGTGCTAGTTCACGCGACGAGCAGTACTTC.

The chain recombines TRBV27 with TRBJ1-1, with D possibly TRBD1 on 6 matching bases. Trimming removed 6 bases at V and 1 base at J, with 15 bases between. Germline V lookup: CDR1 MNHEY, CDR2 SMNVEV (reference sequence). CDR3 length equals 15 residues. The CDR3 bases are TGTGCCAGCAGAGTCGGGGGGCTTGCGAACACTGAAGCTTTCTTT. Translated, it gives CASRVGGLANTEAFF.

Points on this clone: This sample also contains other DNA sequences that code for the same CDR3. This chain joins TRBV7-9 and TRBJ1-2; D is undetermined. Trimming left V 1 base short and J 4 bases short, with 4 bases between. Germline lookup yields CDR1 SEHNR and CDR2 FQNEAQ (reference sequence). The CDR3 spans 12 residues. The CDR3 protein is CASSLGGYGYTF. In nucleotides, the CDR3 is TGTGCCAGCAGCTTAGGGGGCTATGGCTACACCTTC.

This clone was observed many times. The V call is TRBV5-1, the J call TRBJ2-1; D ambiguous. Germline values: CDR1 SGHRS, CDR2 YFSETQ. V shed 0 bases and J shed 5 bases, with 15 bases lying between them. This CDR3 spans 16 amino acids. The CDR3 DNA is TGCGCCAGCAGCTTGGCCGAGGCAGGTCCCCACAATGAGCAGTTCTTC. Protein product: CASSLAEAGPHNEQFF. Together with reference TRBV5-1 and TRBJ2-1, the CDR3 gives the full variable domain: KAGVTQTPRYLIKTRGQQVTLSCSPISGHRSVSWYQQTPGQGLQFLFEYFSETQRNKGNFPGRFSGRQFSNSRSEMNVSTLELGDSALYLCASSLAEAGPHNEQFFGPGTRLTVL.

The chain uses TRBV19 and TRBJ1-5; unclear D gene. Trimming removed 0 bases from V and 4 bases from J, with 16 bases in between. The CDR3 is 17 amino acids. CDR1 and CDR2 (germline): LNHDA, SQIVND (reference sequence). CDR3 nucleotide sequence: TGTGCCAGTAGTATAGATCCCGCGACGGAGAGAAATCAGCCCCAGCATTTT. It codes for CASSIDPATERNQPQHF. Looking up the rest from reference TRBV19 and TRBJ1-5 gives the full variable domain: DGGITQSPKYLFRKEGQNVTLSCEQNLNHDAMYWYRQDPGQGLRLIYYSQIVNDFQKGDIAEGYSVSREKKESFPLTVTSAQKNPTAFYLCASSIDPATERNQPQHFGDGTRLSIL.

The chain combines TRBV6-1 with TRBJ1-5, with D possibly TRBD1 on 5 matching bases. This CDR3 contains 14 residues. The germline V gene encodes CDR1 MNHNS and CDR2 SASEGT. V shed 3 bases and J shed 4 bases, with 10 bases lying between them. For the CDR3, the DNA is TGTGCCAGCAGTGAGGGGGTAGGGAATCAGCCCCAGCATTTT. Residues: CASSEGVGNQPQHF.

The chain is built from TRBV10-3 and TRBJ2-7; the match to TRBD2 covers 10 bases. CDR3 size: 14 residues. Per the germline V gene, CDR1 is ENHRY and CDR2 is SYGVKD. The V and J ends lost 3 bases and 6 bases, in that order; junction bases with no gene match: 5. The CDR3: CAISDLAGAGEQYF. CDR3 coding DNA: TGTGCCATCAGTGACCTAGCGGGAGCAGGCGAGCAGTACTTC.

The chain employs TRBV7-2 and TRBJ2-2; D not certain. V shed 0 bases and J shed 6 bases, with 5 bases lying between them. The CDR3 length is 13 residues. CDR1 and CDR2 (germline): SGHTA, FQGNSA. DNA of the CDR3: TGTGCCAGCAGCTTAGCGATCGCCGGGGAGCTGTTTTTT. This gives the protein CASSLAIAGELFF.

This chain uses TRBV7-3 with TRBJ2-3; tentative D call: TRBD2 (5 bases). CDR1 is SGHTA and CDR2 is FQGTGA in the germline V gene. The CDR3 runs 15 residues. V was trimmed by 2 bases and J by 1 base, leaving 10 bases between them. In nucleotides, the CDR3 is TGTGCCAGCAGCTTATACGGTAGCGGCACAGATACGCAGTATTTT. As protein: CASSLYGSGTDTQYF.

The chain has TRBV25-1 and TRBJ2-3, with D possibly being TRBD2 (6 bases). V was pared by 5 bases and J by 8 bases, with 17 bases between. Germline CDR1 reads MGHDK; CDR2 reads SYGVNS. This CDR3 contains 14 residues. Here the CDR3 DNA reads TGTGCCAGCAGTCCCTGGGACTCGGCGGGTACGCAGTATTTT. It translates to CASSPWDSAGTQYF.

The chain couples TRBV28 to TRBJ2-1, with 11 bases identical to TRBD2. The germline gives CDR1 MDHEN, CDR2 SYDVKM. This CDR3 comprises 19 residues. V trimming: 7 bases; J trimming: 0 bases; junction bases outside the gene matches: 14. CDR3 DNA: TGTGCCAGCACTCTTTGGCTAGCGGGAGGAAGGAGCTCCTACAATGAGCAGTTCTTC. It is translated as CASTLWLAGGRSSYNEQFF.

This clone was recorded at least ten times. The CDR3 DNA is TGTGCCAGCAGCCTTGGGGTGTACGAGCAGTACTTC. It translates to CASSLGVYEQYF. The chain couples TRBV5-5 to TRBJ2-7, with D hard to call. The V gene's germline CDR1 is SGHKS and CDR2 YYEKEE (reference sequence). The CDR3 runs to 12 residues. The V and J ends lost 4 bases and 4 bases respectively, with 9 bases between them.

Comment on this clone: The sample holds other DNA sequences that translate to the same CDR3. The V call is TRBV6-1, the J call TRBJ1-2; 11 nucleotides agree with TRBD1. Germline loops: CDR1 MNHNS, CDR2 SASEGT. This CDR3 contains 15 residues. Unmatched junction bases numbered 2, after V lost 4 bases and J lost 1 base. This chain's CDR3 is CASSVGTGGNYGYTF. The DNA of the CDR3 is TGTGCCAGCAGTGTCGGGACAGGGGGTAACTATGGCTACACCTTC.

V gene TRBV7-3 combines with J gene TRBJ2-7; 11 nucleotides agree with TRBD1. This CDR3 is 13 amino acids long. V lost 2 bases and J lost 6; bases outside the gene matches: 0. Germline V lookup: CDR1 SGHTA, CDR2 FQGTGA. CDR3 sequence reads: CASSLGTGGEQYF. Written as DNA, the CDR3 is TGTGCCAGCAGCTTAGGGACAGGGGGCGAGCAGTACTTC.

The CDR3 bases are TGTGCCAGCAGCTTCCGTGGGGACTATGGCTACACCTTC. Translating gives CASSFRGDYGYTF. The chain employs TRBV28 and TRBJ1-2; D remains unclear. The V gene's germline CDR1 is MDHEN and CDR2 SYDVKM. V lost 6 bases, J lost 3 bases, and 11 bases lay in between. The CDR3 is 13 amino acids.

To note about this clone: The DNA is left out, because the CDR3 cannot be placed on it with certainty; the CDR3 is given as TCRdb lists it. The genes are TRBV11-3 and TRBJ2-2. Looked up from germline, CDR1 is SGHNT and CDR2 is YENEEA. Including both end residues, the CDR3 is 13 amino acids long. The CDR3 sequence is CASSSFGNGELFF.

Ten or more counts support this clone. The chain has TRBV29-1 and TRBJ2-2; perhaps D is TRBD1 or TRBD2 (5 bases each). The CDR3 covers 15 residues. Germline V gene sequence: CDR1 SQVTM, CDR2 ANQGSEA. Trimming took 7 bases from V and 5 from J, leaving 20 bases between them. The CDR3 sequence: CSASSGWGMTGELFF. CDR3 nucleotides: TGCAGCGCATCATCAGGGTGGGGGATGACCGGGGAGCTGTTTTTT.

DNA of the CDR3: TGTGCCAGCAGTTCACGACAGGGCATTAGGTTTGAAGCTTTCTTT. This sequence encodes CASSSRQGIRFEAFF. The V call is TRBV6-6, the J call TRBJ1-1, with TRBD1 identical over 7 bases. The trim removed 4 bases at V and 7 bases at J, leaving 12 bases unmatched. This CDR3 region has 15 residues. CDR1 and CDR2 (germline): MNHNY, SVGAGI (reference sequence).

The table lists this clone with a few counts. The CDR3 spells CASSQDWTGSETQYF. CDR3 DNA sequence: TGCGCCAGCAGCCAAGATTGGACAGGGTCAGAGACCCAGTACTTC. The chain couples TRBV4-3 to TRBJ2-5, with 8 bases aligning to TRBD1. The germline gives CDR1 LGHNA, CDR2 YSLEER. V shed 0 bases, J shed 4 bases, and the junction held 4 bases outside the gene matches. The CDR3 sequence is 15 residues long.

V and J are TRBV11-2 and TRBJ2-2; 10 nucleotides agree with TRBD1. CDR1 and CDR2 (germline): SGHAT, FQNNGV. The junction had 7 bases not matched to a gene; V was cut back by 6 bases and J by 6 bases. The CDR3 has 15 residues. The CDR3 nucleotides are TGTGCCAGCAGTTGGGACAGGGGTGTTTCCGGGGAGCTGTTTTTT. Protein sequence: CASSWDRGVSGELFF.

A remark on this clone: This could be a read error, since a much larger clone is one nucleotide away. This chain uses TRBV6-1 with TRBJ2-1, with D unresolved. The CDR3 spans 11 residues. Germline assignment: CDR1 MNHNS and CDR2 SASEGT. CDR3 residues: CALESYNGQFF. CDR3 DNA sequence: TGTGCCCTCGAAAGCTACAATGGGCAGTTCTTC.